This T cell receptor (beta chain) is drawn from a study of cytomegalovirus exposure and HLA in healthy donors. The PCR used 60 Vbeta and 13 Jbeta primers. The authors' processing: Some 10 million of around 85 million unique TCR beta chains were shared, per a later count. Measured with immunoSEQ multiplex PCR; TCRdb has only the in-frame clones, and not every one. V, J and clone size reflect that table, while D and trimming were determined from the DNA. The data hold 140,000 or so clones, with about 72% observed a single time. As to this clone: Its antigen remains unidentified.

Likely unrecorded immune exposures existed in these nominally healthy donors. Study-wide findings and caveats: For presence/absence analyses, sequencing depth was assumed to be roughly uniform across donors. Published work reported that the classifier diagnosed cytomegalovirus status with high specificity and sensitivity.

Sequenced material: PBMCs. The receptor's source is a man in his forties in good health and CMV-seronegative.

The CDR3 reads CASGESSYNEQFF. In DNA, the CDR3 is TGTGCTAGTGGTGAGAGCTCCTACAATGAGCAGTTCTTC. The rearrangement links TRBV12-5 to TRBJ2-1; D is ambiguous. This CDR3 has 13 amino acids. The ends were cut back, 5 bases at V and 0 bases at J, with 5 bases in the middle. Germline values: CDR1 LGHNT, CDR2 FRNRAP.